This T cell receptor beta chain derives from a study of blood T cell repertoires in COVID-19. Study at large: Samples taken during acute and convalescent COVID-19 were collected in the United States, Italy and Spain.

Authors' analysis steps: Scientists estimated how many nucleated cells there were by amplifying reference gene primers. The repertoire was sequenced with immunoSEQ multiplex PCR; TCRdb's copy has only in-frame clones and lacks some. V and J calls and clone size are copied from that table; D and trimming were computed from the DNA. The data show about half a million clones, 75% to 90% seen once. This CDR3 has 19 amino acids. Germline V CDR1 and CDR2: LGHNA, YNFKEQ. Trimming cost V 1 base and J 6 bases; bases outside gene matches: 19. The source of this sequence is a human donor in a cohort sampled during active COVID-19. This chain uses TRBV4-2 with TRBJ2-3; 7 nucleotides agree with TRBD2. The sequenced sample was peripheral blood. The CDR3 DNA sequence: TGTGCCAGCAGCCAAGTTACAGGAGCGGGACGTCTTCCCGGGGATACGCAGTATTTT. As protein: CASSQVTGAGRLPGDTQYF.